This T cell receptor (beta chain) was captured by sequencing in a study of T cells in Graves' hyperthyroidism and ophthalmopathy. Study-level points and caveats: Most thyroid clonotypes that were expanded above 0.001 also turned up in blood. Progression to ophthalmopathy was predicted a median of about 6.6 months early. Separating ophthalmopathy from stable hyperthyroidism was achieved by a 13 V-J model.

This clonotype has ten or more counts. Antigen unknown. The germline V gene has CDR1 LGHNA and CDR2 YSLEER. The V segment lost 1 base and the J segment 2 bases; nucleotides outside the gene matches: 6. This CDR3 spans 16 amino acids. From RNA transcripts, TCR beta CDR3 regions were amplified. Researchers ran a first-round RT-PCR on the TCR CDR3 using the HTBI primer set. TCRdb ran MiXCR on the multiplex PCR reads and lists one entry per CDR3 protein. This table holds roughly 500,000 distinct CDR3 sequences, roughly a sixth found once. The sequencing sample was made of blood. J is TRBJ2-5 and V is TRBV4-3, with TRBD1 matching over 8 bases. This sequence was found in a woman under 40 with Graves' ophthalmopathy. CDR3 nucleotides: TGCGCCAGCAGCCAAGTCGTCGGACAGGGTCAAGAGACCCAGTACTTC. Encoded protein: CASSQVVGQGQETQYF.